The 21 T cell receptor beta chains listed next were all sequenced from one sample in a study of blood T cell repertoires in COVID-19. Sequencing was performed with immunoSEQ multiplex PCR; in TCRdb, only in-frame clones are kept and a portion is missing. Of about 150,000 clones in the sample, roughly 82% were seen once. Input material: peripheral blood. Receptor source: a woman aged 45 to 65 in a cohort sampled during active or convalescent COVID-19.

The CDR3 nucleotides are TGTGCCAGCAGCCAAGGTCTACGGGGAGCAGATACGCAGTATTTT. It encodes CASSQGLRGADTQYF. The chain has TRBV3-1 (or the pseudogene TRBV3-2) and TRBJ2-3; D possibly corresponds to TRBD2 (5 bases). CDR3 length equals 15 residues. The V end lost 1 base, the J end lost 4 bases, and 12 bases lay between the germline ends. The V gene's germline CDR1 is LGHDT and CDR2 YNNKEL (reference sequence).

This rearrangement joins TRBV30 to TRBJ2-1; D might be TRBD2 (7 bases). Germline V CDR1 and CDR2: GTSNPN, SVGIG (reference sequence). The CDR3 has 15 amino acids. V gave up 0 bases and J gave up 8 bases, with 17 bases separating them. CDR3 nucleotides: TGTGCCTGGAGTGTATGGGGGGGCGGCCGGTATGAGCAGTTCTTC. This sequence encodes CAWSVWGGGRYEQFF.

The chain recombines TRBV7-9 with TRBJ1-2, with a tentative D call TRBD1 (5 bases). The V end was cut by 5 bases, the J end by 6 bases, with 10 bases between. The CDR3 sequence is 12 residues long. Germline assignment: CDR1 SEHNR and CDR2 FQNEAQ (reference sequence). Here the CDR3 reads CASSPPGDGYTF. The CDR3 DNA reads TGTGCCAGCAGCCCGCCGGGGGATGGCTACACCTTC. The complete variable domain, with remaining parts taken from reference TRBV7-9 and TRBJ1-2, reads DTGVSQNPRHKITKRGQNVTFRCDPISEHNRLYWYRQTLGQGPEFLTYFQNEAQLEKSRLLSDRFSAERPKGSFSTLEIQRTEQGDSAMYLCASSPPGDGYTFGSGTRLTVV.

The rearrangement uses TRBV27 and TRBJ1-2, with D maybe TRBD1 (6 bases). The CDR3 has 15 residues. Germline CDR1 is MNHEY and CDR2 is SMNVEV (reference sequence). The V and J ends lost 2 bases and 2 bases respectively, with 12 bases between them. This CDR3 reads CASSLVGGVNYGYTF. The DNA for the CDR3 is TGTGCCAGCAGTTTAGTAGGGGGAGTAAACTATGGCTACACCTTC.

The rearrangement uses TRBV7-9 and TRBJ1-4; 7 bases map to TRBD1. Germline V CDR1 and CDR2: SEHNR, FQNEAQ (reference sequence). Trimming took 5 bases from V and 0 from J; bases not matched to a gene: 3. This CDR3 is built from 15 residues. The CDR3 region has the DNA TGTGCCAGCAGCCTCCAGGGGGCAACTAATGAAAAACTGTTTTTT. Its translation: CASSLQGATNEKLFF.

CDR3 sequence (DNA): TGCGCCAGCAGGGAGACAGGGGGCCGACGCACTGAAGCTTTCTTT. Its protein is CASRETGGRRTEAFF. This sequence joins TRBV10-1 and TRBJ1-1, with 10 nucleotides matching TRBD1. Germline lookup yields CDR1 WNHNN and CDR2 SYGVQD (reference sequence). The CDR3 has 15 residues. Trimming removed 6 bases from V and 4 bases from J; junction bases left unmatched: 8.

J is TRBJ2-3 and V is TRBV23-1; 11 bases are a match to TRBD2. TRBV23-1 is sorted into the ORF group, with uncertain function. CDR3 length: 17 amino acids. J gave up 0 bases and V 4 bases, and 6 bases lay outside the gene matches. The CDR3 protein is CASSPGTSGPSTDTQYF. In DNA, the CDR3 is TGCGCCAGCAGTCCTGGGACTAGCGGCCCTAGCACAGATACGCAGTATTTT.

V is TRBV6-5 and J is TRBJ2-7, with D perhaps TRBD1 (5 bases). The CDR3 is 15 residues long. V gave up 4 bases and J gave up 4 bases, with 17 bases separating them. Germline V gene sequence: CDR1 MNHEY, CDR2 SVGAGI. The CDR3 coding sequence is TGTGCCAGCAGTTCCGGCTGGGGCTCCCTATACGAGCAGTACTTC. Protein product: CASSSGWGSLYEQYF.

This clone was counted a single time. This chain uses TRBV6-1 with TRBJ2-7; 10 bases map to TRBD1. From germline, CDR1 is MNHNS and CDR2 SASEGT. V gave up 0 bases and J gave up 4 bases; unmatched junction bases: 3. This CDR3 has 15 residues. The CDR3 loop is CASSEATGGLYEQYF. The CDR3 DNA follows: TGTGCCAGCAGTGAAGCGACAGGGGGCTTGTACGAGCAGTACTTC.

The chain combines TRBV27 with TRBJ2-7; TRBD2 aligns across 7 bases. With 5 bases clipped from V and 6 bases from J, the junction kept 10 bases outside the gene matches. The germline V gene encodes CDR1 MNHEY and CDR2 SMNVEV (reference sequence). This CDR3 has 14 amino acids. The CDR3 sequence is CASSPLAPSGEQYF. As DNA, the CDR3 is TGTGCCAGCAGTCCACTAGCCCCTAGCGGCGAGCAGTACTTC.

This clone was seen only once. V is TRBV30 and J is TRBJ2-5, with a possible D match to TRBD2 (5 bases). Germline CDR1 and CDR2: GTSNPN and SVGIG (reference sequence). This CDR3 comprises 11 residues. The CDR3 sequence is CAMVTGETQYF. The DNA of the CDR3 is TGTGCGATGGTGACGGGGGAGACCCAGTACTTC.

The chain links TRBV7-9 to TRBJ2-1; 9 bases fit TRBD1. CDR3 length equals 16 residues. The junction had 5 bases not matched to a gene; V was cut back by 1 base and J by 4 bases. Germline V lookup: CDR1 SEHNR, CDR2 FQNEAQ (reference sequence). The CDR3 reads CASSLEGTGWYNEQFF. As DNA, the CDR3 is TGTGCCAGCAGCTTAGAGGGGACAGGGTGGTACAATGAGCAGTTCTTC.

This clone has only a few counts. The rearrangement joins TRBV6-2 or TRBV6-3 to TRBJ2-1, with 8 bases lining up with TRBD2. With V trimmed by 5 bases and J by 2 bases, 5 bases remained unmatched. The germline V gene has CDR1 MNHEY and CDR2 SVGEGT. This CDR3 contains 15 residues. The CDR3 bases are TGTGCCAGCAGTACGACTAGCGAGGCCTACAATGAGCAGTTCTTC. It is translated as CASSTTSEAYNEQFF.

V and J are TRBV7-8 and TRBJ2-3, with 10 bases fitting TRBD2. Trimming removed 5 bases from V and 4 bases from J; junction bases left unmatched: 9. CDR3 length: 16 amino acids. The germline V gene encodes CDR1 SGHVS and CDR2 FQNEAQ. CDR3 sequence reads: CASSEQPGLASDTQYF. The CDR3 DNA reads as TGTGCCAGCAGCGAACAACCGGGACTAGCGTCAGATACGCAGTATTTT.

The CDR3 protein is CAAGRGTPANYGYTF. CDR3 DNA sequence: TGTGCCGCAGGCAGGGGCACTCCGGCTAACTATGGCTACACCTTC. The rearrangement uses TRBV10-3 and TRBJ1-2; D is perhaps TRBD1 (6 bases). Germline lookup yields CDR1 ENHRY and CDR2 SYGVKD. Trimming pared 11 bases from V and 0 bases from J, leaving 19 bases between. This CDR3 comprises 15 residues.

This clone was detected a few times. The chain has TRBV11-2 and TRBJ1-1; perhaps TRBD1 as D (5 bases). Germline assignment: CDR1 SGHAT and CDR2 FQNNGV. CDR3 length: 14 amino acids. V lost 3 bases, J lost 1 base, and 9 bases lay in between. CDR3 protein: CASSFSRENTEAFF. The CDR3 DNA reads as TGTGCCAGCAGCTTCTCCAGGGAGAACACTGAAGCTTTCTTT.

This chain joins TRBV2 and TRBJ1-1, with D uncertain. The CDR3 runs to 14 residues. The ends were cut back, 5 bases at V and 0 bases at J, with 10 bases in the middle. CDR1 and CDR2 (germline): SNHLY, FYNNEI. In DNA, the CDR3 is TGTGCCAGCAGTCTGCAGAAGTTGAACACTGAAGCTTTCTTT. Its translation is CASSLQKLNTEAFF.

This chain connects TRBV11-2 to TRBJ1-1; D is ambiguous. This CDR3 comprises 12 residues. V dropped 5 bases and J dropped 7 bases, with 11 bases sitting between them. Germline CDR1 SGHAT, CDR2 FQNNGV. In nucleotides, the CDR3 is TGTGCCAGCAGCAGGGAGCTTAGTGAAGCTTTCTTT. Its protein product is CASSRELSEAFF.

This chain links TRBV5-5 with TRBJ2-7; the D is unclear. V was pared by 0 bases and J by 9 bases, with 13 bases between. The CDR3 sequence is 13 residues long. Germline CDR1 and CDR2: SGHKS and YYEKEE (reference sequence). CDR3 sequence reads: CASSLVAEPGQYF. The CDR3 nucleotides read TGTGCCAGCAGCTTGGTTGCGGAGCCGGGGCAGTACTTC.

This clone was recorded once. The V call is TRBV6-5, the J call TRBJ2-1; 9 bases line up with TRBD1. V was pared by 6 bases and J by 8 bases, with 8 bases of the junction left unmatched. The CDR3 has 14 residues. CDR1 and CDR2 (germline): MNHEY, SVGAGI. The CDR3 is CASSRDREFHEQFF. For the CDR3, the DNA is TGTGCCAGCAGCCGGGACAGGGAGTTCCATGAGCAGTTCTTC.

This chain links TRBV9 with TRBJ1-3; weak D call: TRBD1 (6 bases). Germline loops: CDR1 SGDLS, CDR2 YYNGEE. Trimming took off 3 bases at V and 2 bases at J, with 15 bases between the two ends. There are 16 residues in the CDR3. The CDR3 region has the DNA TGTGCCAGCAGCGGGCGGACAGATATTACTGGAAACACCATATATTTT. This codes for CASSGRTDITGNTIYF.